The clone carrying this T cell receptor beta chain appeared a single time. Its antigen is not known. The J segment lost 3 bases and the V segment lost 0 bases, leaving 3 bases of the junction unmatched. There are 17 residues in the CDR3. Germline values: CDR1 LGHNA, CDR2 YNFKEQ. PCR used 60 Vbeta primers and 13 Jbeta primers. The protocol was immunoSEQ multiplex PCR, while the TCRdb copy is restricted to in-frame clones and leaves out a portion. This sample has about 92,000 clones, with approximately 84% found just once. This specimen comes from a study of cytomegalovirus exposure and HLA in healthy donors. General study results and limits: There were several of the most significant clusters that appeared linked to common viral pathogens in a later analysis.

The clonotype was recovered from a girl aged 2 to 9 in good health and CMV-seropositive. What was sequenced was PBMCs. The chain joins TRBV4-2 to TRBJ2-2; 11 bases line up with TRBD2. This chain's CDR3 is CASSQDPSGRYTGELFF. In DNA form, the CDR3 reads TGTGCCAGCAGCCAAGATCCTAGCGGGAGGTACACCGGGGAGCTGTTTTTT.